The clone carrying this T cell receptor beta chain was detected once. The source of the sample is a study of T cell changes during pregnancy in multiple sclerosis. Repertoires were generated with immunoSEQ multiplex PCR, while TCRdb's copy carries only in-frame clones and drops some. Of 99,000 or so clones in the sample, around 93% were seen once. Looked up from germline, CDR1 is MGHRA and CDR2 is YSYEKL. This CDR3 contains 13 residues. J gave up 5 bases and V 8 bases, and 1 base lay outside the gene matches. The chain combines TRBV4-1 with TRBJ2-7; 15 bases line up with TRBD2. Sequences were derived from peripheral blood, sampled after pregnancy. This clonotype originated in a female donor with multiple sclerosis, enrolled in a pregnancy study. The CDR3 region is CASGLAGGDEQYF. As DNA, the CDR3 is TGCGCCAGCGGACTAGCGGGAGGGGACGAGCAGTACTTC.